This entry describes one T cell receptor (beta chain). Its antigen is currently not known. Base-call qualities are not available, and no considerably larger clone is one nucleotide away. This sample is drawn from a study of identical twins (dated by TCRdb to between 2015 and 2016). For context, the study as a whole: To test whether fetal clonotypes persist, this study deep-sequenced TCR alpha and beta repertoires from monozygotic twins, from unrelated adults of various ages, and from cord blood. To rule out contamination, replicate twin experiments were performed at different times with different library preparation protocols.

The CDR3 covers 11 residues, taking in both the cysteine and the phenylalanine. CDR3 DNA only is kept here, 33 bases in frame from base 1. The germline V gene (reference sequence) gives CDR1 as DFQATT and CDR2 as SNEGSKA. A distance of 12 bases separates the germline ends of V and J, which lose 8 bases and 8 bases respectively. Here is what the overall study found, with its caveats: Excess twin sharing in beta out-of-frame sequences was weaker because fewer shared sequences lowered the signal-to-noise ratio. Because the same donors could not be followed over many years, the conclusions depended on cross-sectional statistical analysis. Abundant cord blood beta clonotypes had fewer insertions, young adult naive repertoires showed a similar but weaker trend, and memory repertoires showed no such trend. Invariant T cells such as MAIT and iNKT could partly confound zero-insertion analyses, although diverse VJ usage argued against such confounding for most clonotypes. Out-of-frame TCR alpha sharing in monozygotic twins was systematically underestimated by recombination models, whereas sharing between unrelated individuals was in agreement with the recombination models. Compared with coincidental sharing between unrelated individuals, out-of-frame TCR alpha sequences shared between twins showed an excess of sequences with low generation probability.

The library was built by means of 5' RACE. Sequencing used an Illumina HiSeq 2000. A universal primer binding site was introduced by template switching, and a unique molecular identifier was present in the final cDNA, enabling accurate counting of TCR cDNA molecules. Specific primers in the conserved constant-segment region were used to synthesize first-strand cDNA for TCR alpha and beta chains. To control for contamination, every cDNA library carried two barcodes: a SMART-Mk sample barcode plus Illumina barcodes. TruSeq adapter sequences and Illumina sample barcodes were added in two successive PCR steps. The Illumina HiSeq platform was used with custom primers to sequence TCR alpha and beta cDNA libraries. The original methods were these. Unique molecular identifiers were extracted from raw reads with MiGEC, and CDR3 positions were determined with MiXCR. For each individual, recombination models were inferred using an EM algorithm with the repgenHMM and IGoR tools. The analysis of shared clonotypes was done with the tcR package in R, with sharing normalized by the product of cloneset sizes. To study raw recombination free of thymic and clonal selection effects, out-of-frame nonproductive sequences were analyzed. The raw public data were reprocessed by TCRdb itself: fastp quality trimming at Q25, MiXCR clonotype calling, in-frame beta chains only. Rows matching on CDR3 protein sequence are summarized as one entry with the most common DNA and genes. These V and J calls rely on TCRdb rather than the paper's analysis. The sample includes 1.5 million to 2 million distinct CDR3 sequences, with about 32% observed a single time. The ten largest clones capture 0.27% of the sample.

Only healthy Caucasian donors were included. The receptor chain draws on TRBV20-1 and TRBJ1-4, with no confidently assigned D gene. The sequence came from a newborn girl in good health. Input material: cord blood. The nucleotides are TGCAGTTTCGCCCCGGGGGAAAAACTGTTTTTT. This codes for CSFAPGEKLFF.